The 3 T cell receptor beta chains presented below share a single source sample, sequenced in a study of T cell clonality in common variable immunodeficiency. Profiling relied on immunoSEQ multiplex PCR, and the TCRdb table lists in-frame clones only, not all of them. The sample offers tens of thousands of clones and no singletons, the top ten holding about 5.7%. Sequencing was done on a sample of peripheral blood mononuclear cells. The receptors were gathered from a person aged 18 to 75 in good health.

The sample holds many counts of this clone. The CDR3 end falls 3 residues outside the read, so it is completed with the germline J gene. The rearrangement uses TRBV6-2 or TRBV6-3 and TRBJ2-7; the match to TRBD1 covers 7 bases. The V gene's germline CDR1 is MNHEY and CDR2 SVGEGT. V lost 2 bases and J lost 3; bases outside the gene matches: 1. CDR3 length: 13 amino acids. CDR3 residues: CASSYGDSYEQYF. CDR3 DNA, as far as it was read: TGTGCCAGCAGTTACGGGGACAGCTACGAG.

This clone was seen at least ten times. The read is 3 residues too short to cover the CDR3 end, so that end is filled in from the germline J gene. The J gene is TRBJ2-7, the V gene TRBV12-5, with D unresolved. V gave up 1 base and J gave up 3 bases, with 7 bases separating them. Germline V gene data show CDR1 as LGHNT and CDR2 as FRNRAP. This CDR3 is 13 amino acids long. The CDR3: CASGLATGYEQYF. CDR3 bases read: TGTGCTAGTGGTTTGGCGACGGGCTACGAG.

This clone was detected ten times or more. Sequencing ends 3 residues short of the CDR3 end; the germline J gene provides the rest. The chain links TRBV7-2 to TRBJ1-2; TRBD1 matches 9 bases. The germline V gene has CDR1 SGHTA and CDR2 FQGNSA. The CDR3 spans 14 residues. The CDR3 loop is CASNTPTQGAGYTF. The part of the CDR3 DNA that was read is TGTGCCAGCAACACCCCAACACAGGGGGCCGGC.